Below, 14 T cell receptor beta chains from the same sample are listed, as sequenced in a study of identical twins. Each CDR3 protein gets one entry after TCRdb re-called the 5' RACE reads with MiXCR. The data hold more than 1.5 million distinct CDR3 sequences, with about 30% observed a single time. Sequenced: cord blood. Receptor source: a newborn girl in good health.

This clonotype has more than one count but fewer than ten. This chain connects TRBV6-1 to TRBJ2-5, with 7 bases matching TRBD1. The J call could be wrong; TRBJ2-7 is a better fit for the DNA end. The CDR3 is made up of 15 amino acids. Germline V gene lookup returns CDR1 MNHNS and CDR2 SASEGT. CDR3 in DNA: TGTGCCAGCAGTGCAATCACGACAGGGTGGGTCGAGCAGTACTTC. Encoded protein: CASSAITTGWVEQYF.

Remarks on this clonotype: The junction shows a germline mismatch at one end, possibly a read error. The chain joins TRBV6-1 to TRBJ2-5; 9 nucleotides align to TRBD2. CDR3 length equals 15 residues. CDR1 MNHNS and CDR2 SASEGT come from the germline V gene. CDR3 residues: CASREAGGNQETQYF. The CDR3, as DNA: TGTGCCAGCAGGGAAGCGGGAGGTAACCAAGAGACCCAGTACTTC.

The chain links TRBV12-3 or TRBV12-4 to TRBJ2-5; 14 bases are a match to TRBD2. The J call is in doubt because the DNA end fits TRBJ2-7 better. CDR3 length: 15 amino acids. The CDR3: CASSLPGTSGSEQYF. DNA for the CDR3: TGTGCCAGCAGTTTGCCCGGGACTAGCGGGAGCGAGCAGTACTTC.

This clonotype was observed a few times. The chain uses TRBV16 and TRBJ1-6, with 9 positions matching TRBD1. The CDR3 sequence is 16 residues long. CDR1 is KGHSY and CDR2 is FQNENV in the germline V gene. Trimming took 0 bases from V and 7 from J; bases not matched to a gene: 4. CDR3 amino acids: CASSQSLQGANSPLHF. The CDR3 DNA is TGTGCCAGCAGCCAATCGCTACAGGGGGCAAATTCACCCCTCCACTTT.

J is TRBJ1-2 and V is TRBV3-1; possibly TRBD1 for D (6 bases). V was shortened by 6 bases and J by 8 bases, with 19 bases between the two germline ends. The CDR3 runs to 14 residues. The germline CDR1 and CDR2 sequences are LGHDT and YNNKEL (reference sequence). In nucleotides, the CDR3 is TGTGCCAGCAGTCCCCTAGGGGGGAGCGGCGGCTACACCTTC. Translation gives CASSPLGGSGGYTF.

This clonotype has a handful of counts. The CDR3 is CASSGLAGGADTQYF. The CDR3 nucleotides are TGTGCCAGCAGTGGACTAGCGGGGGGGGCAGATACGCAGTATTTT. The rearrangement links TRBV2 to TRBJ2-3, with TRBD2 matching 14 bases. V shed 4 bases and J 4 bases; nucleotides not matched to a gene: 1. The CDR3 runs to 15 residues. The germline V gene encodes CDR1 SNHLY and CDR2 FYNNEI.

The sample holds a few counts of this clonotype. The CDR3 nucleotides are TGTGCCACCAGTGCTACAGGGGGAGGCTACACCTTC. Its protein is CATSATGGGYTF. This rearrangement joins TRBV24-1 to TRBJ1-2; 8 positions match TRBD1. This CDR3 region has 12 residues. The V segment lost 5 bases and the J segment 8 bases; nucleotides outside the gene matches: 3. Germline loops: CDR1 KGHDR, CDR2 SFDVKD.

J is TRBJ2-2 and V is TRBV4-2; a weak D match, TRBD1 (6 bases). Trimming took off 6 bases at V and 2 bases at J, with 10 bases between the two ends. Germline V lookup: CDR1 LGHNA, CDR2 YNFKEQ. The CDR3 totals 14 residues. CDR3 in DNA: TGTGCCAGCAGGATACAGGGTAACACCGGGGAGCTGTTTTTT. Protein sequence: CASRIQGNTGELFF.

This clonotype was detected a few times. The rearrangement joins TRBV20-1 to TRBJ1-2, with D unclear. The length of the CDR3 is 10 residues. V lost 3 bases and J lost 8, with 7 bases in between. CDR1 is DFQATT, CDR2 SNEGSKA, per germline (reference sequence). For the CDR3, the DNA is TGCAGTGCTAGTTCGGGGGGCTACACCTTC. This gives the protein CSASSGGYTF.

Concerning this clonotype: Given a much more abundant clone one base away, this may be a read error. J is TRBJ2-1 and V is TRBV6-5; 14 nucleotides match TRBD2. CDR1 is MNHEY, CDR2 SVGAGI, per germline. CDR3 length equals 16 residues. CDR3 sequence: CTSAITGTSGSNEQFF. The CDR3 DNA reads TGTACCAGCGCCATAACCGGGACTAGCGGGAGCAATGAGCAGTTCTTC.

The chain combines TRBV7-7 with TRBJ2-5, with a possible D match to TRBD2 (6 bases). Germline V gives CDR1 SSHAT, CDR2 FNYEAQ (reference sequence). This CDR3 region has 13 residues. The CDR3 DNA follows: TGTGCTGTTGGAGGCGGGGCTGGCGAGACCCAGTACTTC. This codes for CAVGGGAGETQYF.

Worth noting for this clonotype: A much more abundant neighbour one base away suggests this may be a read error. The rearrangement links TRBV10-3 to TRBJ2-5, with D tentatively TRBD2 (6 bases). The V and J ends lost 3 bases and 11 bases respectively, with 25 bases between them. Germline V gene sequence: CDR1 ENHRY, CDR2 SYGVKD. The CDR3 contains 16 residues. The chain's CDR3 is CAISEVAGTRYNEQYF. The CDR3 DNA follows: TGTGCCATCAGTGAAGTGGCGGGAACGCGATACAATGAGCAGTACTTC.

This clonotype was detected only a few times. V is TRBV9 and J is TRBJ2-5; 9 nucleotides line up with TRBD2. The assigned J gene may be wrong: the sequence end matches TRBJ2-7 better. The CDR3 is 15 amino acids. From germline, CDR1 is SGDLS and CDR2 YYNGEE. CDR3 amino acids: CASSVGQRGAYEQYF. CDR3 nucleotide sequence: TGTGCCAGCAGCGTAGGCCAGCGGGGGGCCTACGAGCAGTACTTC.

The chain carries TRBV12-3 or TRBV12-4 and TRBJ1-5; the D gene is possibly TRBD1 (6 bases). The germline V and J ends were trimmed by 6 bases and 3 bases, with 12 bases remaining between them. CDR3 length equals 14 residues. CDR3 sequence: CASSSPGANQPQHF. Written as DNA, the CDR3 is TGTGCCAGCAGCTCCCCAGGGGCCAATCAGCCCCAGCATTTT.